The present T cell receptor (beta chain) was sequenced within a study of T-cell reconstitution after alpha-beta-depleted transplantation in children. A TCRbeta library incorporating unique molecular identifiers was prepared. TCRdb redid the calling of the PCR reads with MiXCR, one entry per CDR3 protein. The sample shows 300,000 to 400,000 distinct CDR3 sequences, more than 10% of them seen only once. The CDR3 totals 14 residues. J was trimmed by 1 base and V by 6 bases; bases with no gene match: 4. In germline, CDR1 is MGHDK, CDR2 SYGVNS. This clonotype has more than one count but fewer than ten. The source of this sequence is a human donor who donated a stem cell graft to a child with Fanconi anemia. The rearrangement links TRBV25-1 to TRBJ2-5; 8 bases are a match to TRBD1. The sequences come from PBMCs, collected from the stem cell graft. CDR3 nucleotide sequence: TGTGCCAGCAGGGCAGGACAGGGCCAAGAGACCCAGTACTTC. Translation gives CASRAGQGQETQYF.